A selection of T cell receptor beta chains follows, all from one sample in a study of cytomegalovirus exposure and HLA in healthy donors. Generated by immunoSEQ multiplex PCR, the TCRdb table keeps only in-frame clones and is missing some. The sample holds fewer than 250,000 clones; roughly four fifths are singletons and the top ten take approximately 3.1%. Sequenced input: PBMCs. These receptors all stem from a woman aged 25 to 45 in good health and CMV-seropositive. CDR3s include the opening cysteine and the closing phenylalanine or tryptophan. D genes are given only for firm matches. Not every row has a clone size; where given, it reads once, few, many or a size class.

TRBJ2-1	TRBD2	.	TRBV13	CASSPGLAGVGNEQFF	TGTGCCAGCAGCCCGGGACTAGCGGGAGTAGGCAATGAGCAGTTCTTC
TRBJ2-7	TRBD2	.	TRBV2	CASGPPVRAGGYEQYF	TGTGCCAGCGGCCCGCCGGTAAGAGCGGGAGGCTACGAGCAGTACTTC
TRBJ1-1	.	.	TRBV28	CASSLLGEREAFF	TGTGCCAGCAGTTTACTAGGGGAACGTGAAGCTTTCTTT
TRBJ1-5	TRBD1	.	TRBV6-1	CASSGDRAQPQHF	TGTGCCAGCAGTGGGGACAGGGCTCAGCCCCAGCATTTT
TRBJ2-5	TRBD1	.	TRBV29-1	CSAGTGNSQETQYF	TGCAGCGCTGGGACAGGGAATTCCCAAGAGACCCAGTACTTC
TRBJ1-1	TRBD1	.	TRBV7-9	CASDRVSEAFF	TGTGCCAGCGACAGGGTTTCTGAAGCTTTCTTT
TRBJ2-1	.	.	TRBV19	CASSMGAPSSYNEQFF	TGTGCCAGTAGTATGGGAGCCCCGAGCTCCTACAATGAGCAGTTCTTC
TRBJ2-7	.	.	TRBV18	CASSPITGEHEQYF	TGTGCCAGCTCACCCATAACGGGGGAGCACGAGCAGTACTTC
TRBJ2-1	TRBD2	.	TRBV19	CASSAGTRNNEQFF	TGTGCCAGTAGCGCCGGGACTAGAAACAATGAGCAGTTCTTC
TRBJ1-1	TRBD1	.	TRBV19	CASKGQGVMNTEAFF	TGTGCCAGTAAGGGACAGGGGGTTATGAACACTGAAGCTTTCTTT
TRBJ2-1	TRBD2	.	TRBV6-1	CASSEAAGGSYNEQFF	TGTGCCAGCAGTGAAGCGGCGGGAGGATCCTACAATGAGCAGTTCTTC
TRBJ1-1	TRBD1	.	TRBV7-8	CASSFGQGSTEAFF	TGTGCCAGCAGCTTCGGACAGGGGAGCACTGAAGCTTTCTTT
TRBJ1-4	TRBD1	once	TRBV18	CASSPEMGQAGEKLFF	TGTGCCAGCTCGCCAGAAATGGGACAGGCGGGTGAAAAACTGTTTTTT
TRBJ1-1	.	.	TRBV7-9	CASSQVRGAHPEAFF	TGTGCCAGCAGCCAAGTCCGGGGGGCGCATCCTGAAGCTTTCTTT
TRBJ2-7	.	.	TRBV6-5	CASSRPRGGGYEQYF	TGTGCCAGCAGTCGCCCTAGGGGAGGAGGATACGAGCAGTACTTC
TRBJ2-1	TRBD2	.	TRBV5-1	CASSYEAGSSYNEQFF	TGCGCCAGCAGCTACGAAGCGGGGTCCTCCTACAATGAGCAGTTCTTC
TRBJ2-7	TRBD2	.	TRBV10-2	CASSGLGRSYEQYF	TGCGCCAGCAGTGGACTCGGGAGGTCCTACGAGCAGTACTTC
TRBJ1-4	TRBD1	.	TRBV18	CASSPTGQGTNEKLFF	TGTGCCAGCTCACCGACTGGACAGGGTACTAATGAAAAACTGTTTTTT
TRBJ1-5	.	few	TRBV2	CASSEALSGNQPQHF	TGTGCCAGCAGTGAAGCGCTCAGTGGCAATCAGCCCCAGCATTTT
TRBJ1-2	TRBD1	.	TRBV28	CASSLSGTGNYGYTF	TGTGCCAGCAGTTTGTCCGGGACAGGGAACTATGGCTACACCTTC
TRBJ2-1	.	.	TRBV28	CASSWAGEGEQFF	TGTGCCAGCAGTTGGGCAGGGGAGGGTGAGCAGTTCTTC
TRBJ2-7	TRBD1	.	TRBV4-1	CASSPGQGANYEQYF	TGCGCCAGCAGCCCGGGACAGGGGGCCAACTACGAGCAGTACTTC
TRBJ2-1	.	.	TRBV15	CATSRSLRAGGGYNEQFF	TGTGCCACCAGCAGGTCGCTGCGGGCCGGCGGAGGGTACAATGAGCAGTTCTTC
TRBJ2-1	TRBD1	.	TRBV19	CASRTPGTGRDYNEQFF	TGTGCCAGTAGGACCCCCGGGACAGGGAGGGACTACAATGAGCAGTTCTTC
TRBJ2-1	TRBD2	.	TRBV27	CASSLAGGRDEQFF	TGTGCCAGCAGTCTAGCGGGAGGGCGGGATGAGCAGTTCTTC
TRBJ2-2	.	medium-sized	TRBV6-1	CASSEVAERAGELFF	TGTGCCAGCAGTGAAGTTGCGGAGCGGGCCGGGGAGCTGTTTTTT
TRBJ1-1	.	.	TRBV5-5	CASSYDIIMNTEAFF	TGTGCCAGCAGCTATGACATCATCATGAACACTGAAGCTTTCTTT
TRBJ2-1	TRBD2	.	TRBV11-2	CASSLELAGMYNEQFF	TGTGCCAGCAGCTTAGAATTAGCGGGGATGTACAATGAGCAGTTCTTC
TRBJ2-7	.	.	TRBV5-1	CASSLEPDKAYEQYF	TGCGCCAGCAGCTTGGAACCGGACAAGGCCTACGAGCAGTACTTC
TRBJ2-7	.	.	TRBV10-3	CAISARGAYEQYF	TGTGCCATCAGTGCTCGGGGTGCCTACGAGCAGTACTTC
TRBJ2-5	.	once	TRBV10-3	CAISEGGVGRTQYF	TGTGCCATCAGTGAAGGGGGGGTAGGGAGGACCCAGTACTTC
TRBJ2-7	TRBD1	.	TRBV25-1	CASSGRQGYYEQYF	TGTGCCAGCAGTGGGAGACAGGGCTACTACGAGCAGTACTTC
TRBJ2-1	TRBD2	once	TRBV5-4	CASSLGAGTSGGYNEQFF	TGTGCCAGCAGCTTGGGAGCCGGGACTAGCGGGGGTTACAATGAGCAGTTCTTC
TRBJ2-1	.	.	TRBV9	CASSLTWDGSYYNEQFF	TGTGCCAGCAGCCTTACTTGGGACGGGAGTTACTACAATGAGCAGTTCTTC
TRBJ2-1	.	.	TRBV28	CASRSGRREQFF	TGTGCCAGCCGCTCGGGTCGAAGAGAGCAGTTCTTC
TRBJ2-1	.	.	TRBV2	CASSVLGGQFF	TGTGCCAGCAGTGTACTTGGCGGGCAGTTCTTC
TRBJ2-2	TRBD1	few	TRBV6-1	CASRSGQDTGELFF	TGTGCCAGCAGGTCGGGACAGGACACCGGGGAGCTGTTTTTT
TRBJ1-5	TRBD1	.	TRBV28	CASSPRLRTGRQPQHF	TGTGCCAGCAGTCCTCGCCTTCGGACAGGGAGGCAGCCCCAGCATTTT
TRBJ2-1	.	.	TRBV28	CASSREREQFF	TGTGCCAGCAGTCGTGAGCGCGAGCAGTTCTTC
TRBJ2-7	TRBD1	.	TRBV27	CASSLGDRGIYEQYF	TGTGCCAGCAGTTTAGGGGACAGGGGTATCTACGAGCAGTACTTC
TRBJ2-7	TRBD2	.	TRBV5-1	CASSLVEGLAGMYEQYF	TGCGCCAGCAGCTTGGTAGAGGGACTAGCGGGAATGTACGAGCAGTACTTC
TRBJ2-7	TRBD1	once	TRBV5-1	CASSFQGDEQYF	TGCGCCAGCAGCTTCCAGGGGGACGAGCAGTACTTC
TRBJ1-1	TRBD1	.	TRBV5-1	CASSLFGTDIEAFF	TGCGCCAGCAGCTTGTTCGGGACAGACATTGAAGCTTTCTTT
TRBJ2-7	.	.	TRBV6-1	CASSEGGTKSSYEQYF	TGTGCCAGCAGTGAAGGGGGGACAAAGAGCTCCTACGAGCAGTACTTC
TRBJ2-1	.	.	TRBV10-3	CAISARLGNEQFF	TGTGCCATCAGTGCCCGACTAGGAAATGAGCAGTTCTTC
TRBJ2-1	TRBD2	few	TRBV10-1	CASSEGLAVYNEQFF	TGCGCCAGCAGTGAGGGACTAGCGGTATACAATGAGCAGTTCTTC
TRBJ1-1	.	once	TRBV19	CASSIRPGRNTEAFF	TGTGCCAGTAGTATCAGGCCCGGCAGGAACACTGAAGCTTTCTTT
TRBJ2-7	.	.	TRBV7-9	CASSLGDIREQYF	TGTGCCAGCAGCCTTGGGGACATCCGGGAGCAGTACTTC
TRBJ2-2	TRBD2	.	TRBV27	CAGSLLTSGRGYTGELFF	TGTGCCGGCAGTTTGTTGACTAGCGGGAGGGGTTACACCGGGGAGCTGTTTTTT
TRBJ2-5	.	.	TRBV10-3	CAISESASRVSKETQYF	TGTGCCATCAGTGAGTCGGCATCCAGGGTGTCAAAAGAGACCCAGTACTTC
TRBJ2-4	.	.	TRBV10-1	CASFDEANKRLAKNIQYF	TGCGCCAGCTTCGACGAGGCTAACAAGAGGCTAGCCAAAAACATTCAGTACTTC
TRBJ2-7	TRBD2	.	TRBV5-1	CASSPAGLAGLGGDEQYF	TGCGCCAGCAGCCCCGCGGGACTAGCGGGATTGGGGGGCGACGAGCAGTACTTC
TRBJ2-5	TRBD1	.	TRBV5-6	CASSSKHRTGVETQYF	TGTGCCAGCAGCTCGAAACATCGGACAGGCGTAGAGACCCAGTACTTC
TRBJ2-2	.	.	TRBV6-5	CASSLGPGELFF	TGTGCCAGCTCCCTTGGGCCCGGGGAGCTGTTTTTT
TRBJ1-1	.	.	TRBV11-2	CASSLDTPAFF	TGTGCCAGCAGCTTAGATACACCCGCTTTCTTT
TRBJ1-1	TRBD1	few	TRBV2	CASRTTGGRTEAFF	TGTGCCAGCAGGACAACAGGGGGCCGCACTGAAGCTTTCTTT
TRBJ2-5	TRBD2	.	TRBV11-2	CASSLVRGGRGGETQYF	TGTGCCAGCAGCTTAGTGAGGGGCGGGAGGGGAGGCGAGACCCAGTACTTC
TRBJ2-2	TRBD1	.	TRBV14	CASSQQGQSTGELFF	TGTGCCAGCAGCCAACAGGGACAGAGCACCGGGGAGCTGTTTTTT